Following are 2 T cell receptor beta chains from one sample sequenced in a study of blood T cell repertoires in COVID-19. Profiled with immunoSEQ multiplex PCR; TCRdb holds only in-frame clones, not every one. The sample records about 270,000 clones, about nine tenths being singletons. What was sequenced was PBMCs or T cells enriched from blood (not recorded which). The receptors stem from a woman in her thirties or forties with acute COVID-19.

The chain is built from TRBV9 and TRBJ2-1, with 7 bases identical to TRBD2. The CDR3 extends over 15 amino acids. Per germline, CDR1 SGDLS and CDR2 YYNGEE. The V gene end was trimmed by 3 bases and the J gene end by 4 bases; junction bases not matched to a gene: 7. The CDR3 DNA follows: TGTGCCAGCAGCGCTCGGGGTAGCGGGTACAATGAGCAGTTCTTC. This encodes CASSARGSGYNEQFF.

The rearrangement joins TRBV2 to TRBJ1-2, with D unresolved. Germline-derived CDR1 and CDR2 are SNHLY and FYNNEI. The CDR3 sequence is 12 residues long. Trimming took 4 bases from V and 1 from J, leaving 4 bases between them. DNA for the CDR3: TGTGCCAGCAGTGGGAGTAACTATGGCTACACCTTC. Its translation: CASSGSNYGYTF.